Presented here are 2 T cell receptor beta chains from one specimen sequenced in a study of early stage breast cancer tumors. Clones were sequenced by immunoSEQ multiplex PCR, and TCRdb holds only the in-frame ones, with some missing. The sample comprises under 20,000 clones, more than 70% of which are singletons, and approximately 2% rests with the top ten. Material: blood. The receptors come from a person aged 65 to 85 with breast cancer.

The chain has TRBV5-4 and TRBJ2-5, with 11 bases aligning to TRBD2. The CDR3 length is 16 residues. V lost 4 bases and J lost 7; bases outside the gene matches: 12. Germline assignment: CDR1 SGHNT and CDR2 YYREEE (reference sequence). CDR3 in DNA: TGTGCCAGCAGCGACCCGACTAGCGGGGTAGAGGGGACCCAGTACTTC. It is translated as CASSDPTSGVEGTQYF. Full variable domain (remainder filled in from reference TRBV5-4 and TRBJ2-5): ETGVTQSPTHLIKTRGQQVTLRCSSQSGHNTVSWYQQALGQGPQFIFQYYREEENGRGNFPPRFSGLQFPNYSSELNVNALELDDSALYLCASSDPTSGVEGTQYFGPGTRLLVL.

The chain is built from TRBV19 and TRBJ2-2; D is uncertain. From germline, CDR1 is LNHDA and CDR2 SQIVND (reference sequence). V lost 3 bases and J 4 bases, leaving 6 bases between the germline ends. The CDR3 is made up of 13 amino acids. The CDR3 DNA sequence: TGTGCCAGTAGTATCCTAGTCACCGGGGAGCTGTTTTTT. Amino acids: CASSILVTGELFF.